Listed below are T cell receptor beta chains from one sample, sequenced in a study of blood T cell repertoires in COVID-19. The protocol was immunoSEQ multiplex PCR, while the TCRdb copy is restricted to in-frame clones and leaves out a portion. Here the sample spans 250,000 to 350,000 clones, roughly nine tenths being singletons. The specimen sequenced was peripheral blood. The receptors were gathered from a man aged 18 to 29 with active or convalescent COVID-19. Each CDR3 is given without its conserved first and last residue.

J gene | CDR3 length | V gene | CDR3 protein
TRBJ2-7 | 14 | TRBV7-2 | ASSLYLGGDLYEQY
TRBJ2-5 | 13 | TRBV5-6 | ASRGFSGTQETQY
TRBJ2-7 | 14 | TRBV4-1 | ASSQAGGWSGYEQY
TRBJ1-2 | 12 | TRBV6-5 | ASSKPGQGGGYT
TRBJ2-7 | 13 | TRBV21-1 | ASSATRQGSDEQY
TRBJ2-5 | 14 | TRBV3-1/TRBV3-2 | ASSQGAASGGKTQY
TRBJ1-1 | 11 | TRBV4-1 | ASSYRQEDEAF
TRBJ2-5 | 14 | TRBV7-2 | ASSGTSGGAGETQY
TRBJ2-3 | 11 | TRBV9 | ASRRGSTDTQY
TRBJ2-7 | 15 | TRBV20-1 | SASSLLGLGGRNEQY
TRBJ2-5 | 13 | TRBV4-1 | ASSQRDRDAETQY
TRBJ1-1 | 14 | TRBV7-2 | ASSTDRGGPNTEAF
TRBJ1-4 | 10 | TRBV12-3/TRBV12-4 | ASSLAREKLF
TRBJ2-5 | 14 | TRBV28 | ATSGASGRPSETQY
TRBJ1-2 | 14 | TRBV6-6 | ASSYSSGQGSYGYT
TRBJ2-7 | 11 | TRBV5-6 | ASSLTGSYEQY
TRBJ2-2 | 12 | TRBV10-3 | AIRPQLDTGELF
TRBJ2-7 | 15 | TRBV5-6 | ASSLRDRGLGVVGQY
TRBJ1-1 | 13 | TRBV11-2 | ASSHERGRGTEAF
TRBJ1-1 | 15 | TRBV11-2 | ASSARTGIPTDTEAF
TRBJ2-7 | 12 | TRBV5-6 | ASSLSGGAYEQY
TRBJ1-2 | 14 | TRBV27 | ASRPRDSIANYGYT
TRBJ1-5 | 10 | TRBV19 | ASSIYYQPQH
TRBJ1-1 | 14 | TRBV7-2 | ASSLRPRVDNTEAF
TRBJ1-2 | 11 | TRBV6-2/TRBV6-3 | ASSAPQLYGYT
TRBJ1-2 | 12 | TRBV4-3 | ASSHDRSGYGYT
TRBJ2-1 | 15 | TRBV4-1 | ASSQDATSGGYNEQF
TRBJ1-2 | 11 | TRBV10-1 | ASSEPQVHGYT
TRBJ2-1 | 13 | TRBV5-1 | ASSIRAGGWNEQF
TRBJ2-3 | 15 | TRBV7-9 | ASSLLETSGSSDTQY
TRBJ1-4 | 14 | TRBV7-2 | ASSPNLRTGGEKLF
TRBJ2-3 | 13 | TRBV7-2 | ASSLIGQNTDTQY
TRBJ2-1 | 13 | TRBV6-5 | ASSHGGQANNEQF
TRBJ1-2 | 12 | TRBV27 | ASSRREGGYGYT
TRBJ2-1 | 14 | TRBV4-1 | ASSQDSTGSEVEQF
TRBJ1-1 | 13 | TRBV28 | ASSSQGARNTEAF
TRBJ2-7 | 13 | TRBV5-5 | ASSLAGTVSYEQY
TRBJ2-1 | 13 | TRBV5-8 | ASSLKEFVRRREF
TRBJ2-5 | 11 | TRBV28 | ASSSSGEETQY
TRBJ1-5 | 15 | TRBV4-2 | ASSQERGTGENQPQH
TRBJ2-7 | 9 | TRBV19 | ASSIGQEQY
TRBJ2-3 | 14 | TRBV19 | ASSPFGRNQGDTQY
TRBJ2-7 | 13 | TRBV29-1 | SVEVSTGRPYEQY
TRBJ2-7 | 12 | TRBV11-2 | ASSHSGEGYEQY
TRBJ1-5 | 15 | TRBV6-2/TRBV6-3 | ASSYSIIGRSSQPQH